This entry lists 10 T cell receptor beta chains sequenced from one sample in a study of spatial heterogeneity in lung cancer. The time point was: sample taken at primary tumor resection. Whole RNA from tumor, nontumor lung or frozen PBMC was sequenced unsorted. TCRdb fed the 5' RACE reads into MiXCR, producing one record per CDR3 protein. The sample has 7,500 to 9,500 distinct CDR3 sequences, approximately 8% seen once. The specimen comprised PBMCs, sampled at surgery. Receptors were obtained from a female donor with early-stage non-small cell lung cancer.

This clonotype has at least ten counts. The chain is built from TRBV29-1 and TRBJ2-2, with D hard to call. CDR3 length: 13 amino acids. CDR1 is SQVTM and CDR2 is ANQGSEA in the germline V gene. Deletions cut 3 bases from V and 0 bases from J, with 5 bases between. CDR3: CSVDSSNTGELFF. CDR3 sequence (DNA): TGCAGCGTTGACAGCTCGAACACCGGGGAGCTGTTTTTT.

This clonotype came up many times. The rearrangement links TRBV6-2 or TRBV6-3 to TRBJ2-7; D may correspond to TRBD1 or TRBD2 (5 bases each). From germline, CDR1 is MNHEY and CDR2 SVGEGT. The V and J ends lost 0 bases and 4 bases respectively, with 7 bases between them. The CDR3 spans 13 residues. This chain's CDR3 is CASSYSGEYEQYF. The CDR3 DNA follows: TGTGCCAGCAGTTACTCGGGGGAGTACGAGCAGTACTTC.

The rearrangement joins TRBV7-2 to TRBJ1-4, with a possible D match to TRBD1 (6 bases). CDR1 and CDR2 (germline): SGHTA, FQGNSA. The CDR3 consists of 13 residues. Trimming stripped 1 base from V and 11 bases from J, with 11 bases between. The CDR3 here is CASSLDGQGKLFF. DNA for the CDR3: TGTGCCAGCAGCTTAGACGGCCAGGGGAAACTGTTTTTT.

The chain employs TRBV5-6 and TRBJ2-7, with D possibly being TRBD2 (5 bases). Germline loops: CDR1 SGHDT, CDR2 YYEEEE. Between the trimmed V and J ends, which lost 4 bases and 0 bases, there was a span of 14 bases. The CDR3 consists of 15 residues. The CDR3 nucleotides are TGTGCCAGCAGCCGATTGTCCGGGGACTCCTACGAGCAGTACTTC. Its protein product is CASSRLSGDSYEQYF.

By share, this clonotype counts as medium-sized (0.01 to 0.1%). The gene calls are TRBV20-1 and TRBJ1-1; the D is unclear. The V gene's germline CDR1 is DFQATT and CDR2 SNEGSKA (reference sequence). This CDR3 is built from 12 residues. V was pared by 3 bases and J by 5 bases, with 10 bases between. The CDR3 protein is CSARPGWTEAFF. CDR3 sequence (DNA): TGCAGTGCTAGGCCCGGGTGGACTGAAGCTTTCTTT.

This clonotype was counted many times. The chain employs TRBV9 and TRBJ2-5, with D tentatively TRBD1 (5 bases). Germline V gene sequence: CDR1 SGDLS, CDR2 YYNGEE. The CDR3 has 16 residues. V lost 0 bases and J 5 bases, leaving 17 bases between the germline ends. This CDR3 is CASSVDGGAMGETQYF. CDR3 coding DNA: TGTGCCAGCAGCGTAGATGGTGGGGCGATGGGGGAGACCCAGTACTTC.

In its sample, this clonotype is medium-sized. The chain couples TRBV27 to TRBJ2-5; D uncertain. Trimming took 5 bases from V and 0 from J, leaving 16 bases between them. Germline CDR1 MNHEY, CDR2 SMNVEV (reference sequence). The CDR3 loop spans 16 amino acids. The CDR3 protein is CASSPAGRLYQETQYF. The DNA for the CDR3 is TGTGCCAGCAGTCCTGCTGGACGGCTGTACCAAGAGACCCAGTACTTC.

The V and J genes are TRBV20-1 and TRBJ2-1; 10 bases align to TRBD2. V lost 0 bases to trimming and J lost 7 bases; unmatched junction nucleotides: 9. Germline V lookup: CDR1 DFQATT, CDR2 SNEGSKA (reference sequence). The CDR3 contains 16 residues. The CDR3, as DNA: TGCAGTGCTAGAGATACGCGAAGGACTAGCGGAAATGAGCAGTTCTTC. It is translated as CSARDTRRTSGNEQFF.

The chain has TRBV5-1 and TRBJ2-7; 9 bases map to TRBD2. Per the germline V gene, CDR1 is SGHRS and CDR2 is YFSETQ. CDR3 length: 16 amino acids. Losses at the gene ends were 0 bases for V and 6 bases for J; bases not matched to a gene: 10. Written as DNA, the CDR3 is TGCGCCAGCAGCTTGGGAAATAGCGGGAGAGGCGGCGAGCAGTACTTC. Translated: CASSLGNSGRGGEQYF.

This chain links TRBV6-5 with TRBJ2-7; a possible D gene is TRBD1 (5 bases). The CDR3 sequence is 14 residues long. Trimming left V 6 bases short and J 5 bases short, with 17 bases between. Germline V gives CDR1 MNHEY, CDR2 SVGAGI. Here the CDR3 reads CASSPRQGDHEQYF. The CDR3 DNA follows: TGTGCCAGCAGCCCCCGCCAGGGCGACCACGAGCAGTACTTC.